This T cell receptor (beta chain) was recorded in a study of human T cells and chemical hapten exposure. Many counts were recorded for this clonotype. The time point denotes: pre-sensitization, week 0. Treatment of the sample: therapeutic diphenylcyclopropenone sensitization with weekly scalp DPC. In germline, CDR1 is SGDLS, CDR2 YYNGEE. V was shortened by 3 bases and J by 8 bases, with 17 bases between the two germline ends. The CDR3 sequence is 14 residues long. TCRdb reanalysed the RACE reads using MiXCR and keeps one entry per CDR3 protein. The sample includes about 290,000 distinct CDR3 sequences, around 7.7% of them seen just once.

This TCR derives from a man aged 18 to 30 with alopecia areata. Some clones in this sample may be carry-over from other donors' samples. The V gene is TRBV9, the J gene TRBJ1-1; the D is unclear. The material sequenced was whole blood, taken in connection with sensitization to the hapten diphenylcyclopropenone (DPC). CDR3 DNA sequence: TGTGCCAGCAGCGAAGGACCCACGTTAAACGAAGCTTTCTTT. It codes for CASSEGPTLNEAFF. Full variable domain (remainder filled in from reference TRBV9 and TRBJ1-1): DSGVTQTPKHLITATGQRVTLRCSPRSGDLSVYWYQQSLDQGLQFLIQYYNGEERAKGNILERFSAQQFPDLHSELNLSSLELGDSALYFCASSEGPTLNEAFFGQGTRLTVV.